The 24 T cell receptor beta chains listed next were all sequenced from one sample in a study of cytomegalovirus exposure and HLA in healthy donors. Amplification used 60 Vbeta primers and 13 Jbeta primers. Measured with immunoSEQ multiplex PCR; TCRdb has only the in-frame clones, and not every one. In the table there are over 150,000 clones, over 60% of which are singletons. Sequences were obtained from PBMCs. The receptors were sampled from a woman aged 30 to 39 in good health and CMV-seronegative.

This clone came up a few times. The chain couples TRBV28 to TRBJ2-7; 10 bases match TRBD1. Germline assignment: CDR1 MDHEN and CDR2 SYDVKM. V was clipped by 2 bases and J by 5 bases; unmatched bases: 9. The CDR3 runs to 16 residues. CDR3 sequence: CASSLRGGTGVDEQYF. The CDR3 region has the DNA TGTGCCAGCAGTTTAAGGGGCGGGACAGGGGTGGACGAGCAGTACTTC.

V usage is TRBV28 and J usage is TRBJ2-7, with D perhaps matching TRBD2 (5 bases). Germline V lookup: CDR1 MDHEN, CDR2 SYDVKM. The CDR3 is made up of 12 amino acids. Trimming shortened V by 7 bases and J by 5 bases, and 12 bases separated the two germline ends. CDR3 residues: CASKEGSHEQYF. The CDR3 nucleotides read TGTGCCAGCAAAGAGGGTTCTCACGAGCAGTACTTC.

This clone was detected a few times. This chain connects TRBV19 to TRBJ2-7; 11 positions match TRBD2. CDR1 LNHDA and CDR2 SQIVND come from the germline V gene (reference sequence). This CDR3 is 15 amino acids long. Trimming at V came to 5 bases and at J to 1 base, leaving 4 bases not matched to a gene. CDR3 DNA sequence: TGTGCCAGTAGTTCGGGACTAGCGGCTTCCTACGAGCAGTACTTC. This gives the protein CASSSGLAASYEQYF.

The chain employs TRBV19 and TRBJ2-3; D is possibly TRBD2 (5 bases). The germline CDR1 and CDR2 sequences are LNHDA and SQIVND (reference sequence). The CDR3 length is 12 residues. V shed 3 bases and J shed 8 bases, with 9 bases lying between them. The CDR3, as DNA: TGTGCCAGTAGTATGAACGGGGTTACGCAGTATTTT. Translation gives CASSMNGVTQYF.

Details on this clone: This same CDR3 is encoded by further DNA sequences in the sample. The rearrangement uses TRBV5-8 and TRBJ1-1; 8 bases are a match to TRBD1. Losses at the gene ends were 4 bases for V and 5 bases for J; bases not matched to a gene: 7. The CDR3 is 14 residues long. From germline, CDR1 is SGHTS and CDR2 YDEGEE. The DNA of the CDR3 is TGTGCCAGCAGCCCCCGGACAGGGAATACTGAAGCTTTCTTT. Its protein product is CASSPRTGNTEAFF.

The V call is TRBV18, the J call TRBJ1-1, with D perhaps matching TRBD1 (5 bases). Trimming cost V 2 bases and J 6 bases, with 10 bases left between them. The CDR3 extends over 13 amino acids. CDR1 and CDR2 from the germline V gene are KGHSH and LQKENI. Here the CDR3 reads CASSPDRGPEAFF. The CDR3, as DNA: TGTGCCAGCTCACCAGATAGGGGCCCTGAAGCTTTCTTT. The full variable domain, completed using reference TRBV18 and TRBJ1-1, is NAGVMQNPRHLVRRRGQEARLRCSPMKGHSHVYWYRQLPEEGLKFMVYLQKENIIDESGMPKERFSAEFPKEGPSILRIQQVVRGDSAAYFCASSPDRGPEAFFGQGTRLTVV.

The rearrangement uses TRBV2 and TRBJ1-2, with TRBD1 identical over 7 bases. The CDR3 spans 12 residues. Germline lookup yields CDR1 SNHLY and CDR2 FYNNEI. V was pared by 5 bases and J by 5 bases, with 2 bases of the junction left unmatched. In nucleotides, the CDR3 is TGTGCCAGCAGTCAGGGACAGTATGGCTACACCTTC. It specifies CASSQGQYGYTF.

A word on this clone: The same CDR3 arises from other DNA sequences in this sample as well. This rearrangement joins TRBV29-1 to TRBJ2-1, with D tentatively TRBD2 (6 bases). This CDR3 spans 15 amino acids. Deletions cut 6 bases from V and 2 bases from J, with 17 bases between. Looked up from germline, CDR1 is SQVTM and CDR2 is ANQGSEA. The CDR3: CSVEGLPPAYNEQFF. CDR3 coding DNA: TGCAGCGTCGAGGGACTCCCACCTGCCTACAATGAGCAGTTCTTC.

The J gene is TRBJ1-5, the V gene TRBV27; D not certain. The germline gives CDR1 MNHEY, CDR2 SMNVEV (reference sequence). The CDR3 runs 12 residues. The CDR3, as DNA: TGTGGCGTGTCCAAGAATTATCAGCCCCAGCATTTT. Translating gives CGVSKNYQPQHF.

This CDR3 reads CASRQGALINQPQHF. The CDR3 DNA is TGTGCCAGCAGACAGGGGGCATTAATCAATCAGCCCCAGCATTTT. The chain employs TRBV28 and TRBJ1-5; 9 nucleotides agree with TRBD1. J was trimmed by 3 bases and V by 6 bases; bases with no gene match: 6. The germline gives CDR1 MDHEN, CDR2 SYDVKM. The CDR3 runs 15 residues.

This sequence joins TRBV2 and TRBJ1-5; D remains unclear. Trimming left V 9 bases short and J 4 bases short, with 10 bases between. Germline CDR1 reads SNHLY; CDR2 reads FYNNEI. This CDR3 is built from 12 residues. The chain's CDR3 is CASGRRNQPQHF. CDR3 nucleotides: TGTGCCAGTGGGAGGAGAAATCAGCCCCAGCATTTT.

This clone was counted between two and nine times. The rearrangement joins TRBV2 to TRBJ2-7, with a possible D match to TRBD1 (7 bases). The CDR3 extends over 14 amino acids. The germline V and J ends were trimmed by 3 bases and 3 bases, with 12 bases remaining between them. Germline V lookup: CDR1 SNHLY, CDR2 FYNNEI. CDR3 protein: CASSERDRVYEQYF. The CDR3, as DNA: TGTGCCAGCAGTGAGCGGGACAGAGTCTACGAGCAGTACTTC.

J is TRBJ2-4 and V is TRBV15; possibly TRBD2 for D (6 bases). Germline CDR1 is LNHNV and CDR2 is YYDKDF (reference sequence). This CDR3 has 21 amino acids. Deletions cut 0 bases from V and 1 base from J, with 25 bases between. The CDR3 DNA is TGTGCCACCAGCAGAGATCGGGGGAAGGTGAGACTGGTTAGGGCCAAAAACATTCAGTACTTC. Translation gives CATSRDRGKVRLVRAKNIQYF.

The chain combines TRBV5-4 with TRBJ1-2; possibly TRBD1 for D (6 bases). Looked up from germline, CDR1 is SGHNT and CDR2 is YYREEE (reference sequence). The CDR3 spans 12 residues. The V gene lost 3 bases and the J gene lost 5 bases, with 8 bases spanning the gap. The CDR3 sequence: CASSSGQYGYTF. Here the CDR3 DNA reads TGTGCCAGCAGCTCCGGACAGTATGGCTACACCTTC.

The chain is built from TRBV5-6 and TRBJ1-3; 7 bases map to TRBD1. Trimming removed 3 bases from V and 8 bases from J; junction bases left unmatched: 5. The CDR3 is 13 residues long. Germline-derived CDR1 and CDR2 are SGHDT and YYEEEE. This CDR3 is CASSYAGTDTIYF. Written as DNA, the CDR3 is TGTGCCAGCAGCTACGCCGGGACAGACACCATATATTTT.

This clone was detected once. The rearrangement uses TRBV9 and TRBJ1-6; D remains unclear. The CDR3 totals 16 residues. Trimming stripped 0 bases from V and 6 bases from J, with 13 bases between. Germline CDR1 and CDR2: SGDLS and YYNGEE. The CDR3 loop reads CASSVEAGRSNSPLHF. The CDR3, as DNA: TGTGCCAGCAGCGTAGAAGCGGGAAGAAGTAATTCACCCCTCCACTTT.

The chain recombines TRBV7-2 with TRBJ2-1; maybe TRBD1 (7 bases). V was shortened by 5 bases and J by 3 bases, with 14 bases between the two germline ends. The germline CDR1 and CDR2 sequences are SGHTA and FQGNSA. CDR3 size: 15 residues. CDR3 residues: CASSAEGQLYNEQFF. The CDR3 DNA reads TGTGCCAGCAGCGCGGAGGGACAGCTCTACAATGAGCAGTTCTTC.

This clone has a handful of counts. The chain links TRBV7-9 to TRBJ1-2; no reliable D call. The CDR3 length is 14 residues. The germline gives CDR1 SEHNR, CDR2 FQNEAQ (reference sequence). Trimming stripped 1 base from V and 9 bases from J, with 15 bases between. The DNA of the CDR3 is TGTGCCAGCAGCTTAGTGTCACCTGGAGGGAGCTACACCTTC. Protein sequence: CASSLVSPGGSYTF.

The V gene is TRBV10-3, the J gene TRBJ1-2, with 9 positions matching TRBD1. The CDR3 runs to 16 residues. Per the germline V gene, CDR1 is ENHRY and CDR2 is SYGVKD. J lost 4 bases, V lost 0 bases, and 6 bases had no gene match. The CDR3: CAISESGTGRSYGYTF. The CDR3 DNA reads TGTGCCATCAGTGAGTCCGGGACAGGGAGGTCCTATGGCTACACCTTC.

V usage is TRBV4-3 and J usage is TRBJ2-5; tentatively, D is TRBD2 (7 bases). This CDR3 has 17 amino acids. Trimming shortened V by 1 base and J by 2 bases, and 17 bases separated the two germline ends. Germline CDR1 LGHNA, CDR2 YSLEER. In DNA, the CDR3 is TGCGCCAGCAGCCAAGTGGGGGGCGGGGGCTCACAAGAGACCCAGTACTTC. Encoded protein: CASSQVGGGGSQETQYF.

The rearrangement uses TRBV5-1 and TRBJ2-3; 7 bases map to TRBD2. Germline CDR1 and CDR2: SGHRS and YFSETQ. This CDR3 has 14 residues. V lost 4 bases, J lost 1 base, and 3 bases stayed unmatched. The CDR3 DNA reads TGCGCCAGCAGCCGTACTAGCGGCACAGATACGCAGTATTTT. This sequence encodes CASSRTSGTDTQYF.

This sequence joins TRBV4-1 and TRBJ1-1; no clear D. Trimming took 2 bases from V and 3 from J, leaving 10 bases between them. Germline CDR1 is MGHRA and CDR2 is YSYEKL. The CDR3 length is 14 residues. CDR3 amino acids: CASSQSVAYTEAFF. CDR3 bases: TGCGCCAGCAGCCAAAGTGTTGCGTACACTGAAGCTTTCTTT.

V usage is TRBV4-3 and J usage is TRBJ1-2, with no clear D. Trimming pared 0 bases from V and 6 bases from J, leaving 11 bases between. This CDR3 has 14 residues. The germline V gene has CDR1 LGHNA and CDR2 YSLEER. The chain's CDR3 is CASSQDLAGDGYTF. The CDR3 bases are TGCGCCAGCAGCCAAGACCTAGCGGGTGATGGCTACACCTTC.

J is TRBJ1-4 and V is TRBV27; D is perhaps TRBD1 (5 bases). The V gene's germline CDR1 is MNHEY and CDR2 SMNVEV (reference sequence). V lost 4 bases to trimming and J lost 7 bases, with 10 bases between them. The CDR3 loop spans 13 amino acids. The CDR3 DNA follows: TGTGCCAGCAGTTGGACGGGGGGTGAAAAACTGTTTTTT. Protein: CASSWTGGEKLFF.